This TCR beta chain derives from a study of blood T cell repertoires in COVID-19. Germline V gene data show CDR1 as LNHDA and CDR2 as SQIVND (reference sequence). V shed 3 bases and J 6 bases; nucleotides not matched to a gene: 5. The CDR3 is made up of 15 amino acids. TCRdb's copy holds only in-frame clones and misses some; the assay was immunoSEQ multiplex PCR. The sample gives approximately 230,000 clones, around 88% of which show up once; roughly 6.3% is in the top ten. The chain joins TRBV19 to TRBJ2-3; 11 positions agree with TRBD2. Input material: peripheral blood. The clonotype comes from a woman aged 30 to 39 with COVID-19, enrolled during active disease. The CDR3 spells CASSILAGGGDTQYF. The CDR3 region has the DNA TGTGCCAGTAGTATTCTAGCGGGGGGCGGGGATACGCAGTATTTT.